The rows below give T cell receptor beta chains drawn from one sample of a study of early T cells in non-severe SARS-CoV-2 infection. TCRdb reprocessed the 5' RACE reads with MiXCR, giving one entry per CDR3 protein. The profile covers 57,000 or so distinct CDR3 sequences, with roughly an eighth appearing a single time and 4.8% taken by the ten largest. Sequencing input: whole blood. These receptors were obtained from an adult who was a healthcare worker with PCR-confirmed SARS-CoV-2 infection or an uninfected control (not recorded which). CDR3s include the opening cysteine and the closing phenylalanine or tryptophan. Each record gives: CDR3 length, D gene, V gene, clone size, J gene, CDR3 protein, CDR3 DNA. A D gene is named only where the DNA matches it firmly. The size field is filled for only some rows; it gives once, few, many or a size class.

len: 15
d_gene: -
v_gene: TRBV20-1
abundance: many
j_gene: TRBJ2-3
CDR3aa: CSAPDGGGGTDTQYF
CDR3nt: TGCAGTGCCCCCGATGGCGGGGGCGGCACAGATACGCAGTATTTT

len: 17
d_gene: -
v_gene: TRBV7-8
abundance: many
j_gene: TRBJ1-3
CDR3aa: CASSFLDLRGIGNTIYF
CDR3nt: TGTGCCAGCAGCTTTTTGGACTTAAGAGGAATTGGAAACACCATATATTTT

len: 16
d_gene: -
v_gene: TRBV2
abundance: -
j_gene: TRBJ1-1
CDR3aa: CASGVQMPTVNTEAFF
CDR3nt: TGTGCCAGCGGGGTTCAGATGCCGACAGTGAACACTGAAGCTTTCTTT

len: 18
d_gene: -
v_gene: TRBV4-2
abundance: -
j_gene: TRBJ2-7
CDR3aa: CASSQGAQGGPPTYEQYF
CDR3nt: TGTGCCAGCAGCCAAGGGGCGCAGGGGGGCCCTCCCACCTACGAGCAGTACTTC

len: 14
d_gene: -
v_gene: TRBV13
abundance: -
j_gene: TRBJ2-1
CDR3aa: CSSSLGDRGNEQFF
CDR3nt: TGTTCCAGCAGCTTAGGCGATCGGGGGAATGAGCAGTTCTTC

len: 13
d_gene: TRBD1
v_gene: TRBV6-5
abundance: -
j_gene: TRBJ1-2
CDR3aa: CASRPDRQWGYTF
CDR3nt: TGTGCCAGCAGACCGGACAGGCAGTGGGGCTACACCTTC

len: 14
d_gene: -
v_gene: TRBV11-2
abundance: few
j_gene: TRBJ1-1
CDR3aa: CASSLVLTVSEAFF
CDR3nt: TGTGCCAGCAGCTTAGTTTTGACAGTTTCTGAAGCTTTCTTT

len: 13
d_gene: -
v_gene: TRBV27
abundance: many
j_gene: TRBJ1-1
CDR3aa: CASSSLLNTEAFF
CDR3nt: TGTGCCAGCAGTTCCCTCCTGAACACTGAAGCTTTCTTT

len: 12
d_gene: -
v_gene: TRBV12-5
abundance: -
j_gene: TRBJ1-1
CDR3aa: CASDKDGGYAFF
CDR3nt: TGTGCTAGTGATAAGGACGGGGGATACGCTTTCTTT

len: 15
d_gene: -
v_gene: TRBV20-1
abundance: many
j_gene: TRBJ1-2
CDR3aa: CSARDGGRPNYGYTF
CDR3nt: TGCAGTGCTAGAGATGGGGGGAGACCTAACTATGGCTACACCTTC

len: 15
d_gene: TRBD2
v_gene: TRBV6-6
abundance: -
j_gene: TRBJ2-1
CDR3aa: CASSYSAGEYNEQFF
CDR3nt: TGTGCCAGCAGTTACTCGGCGGGGGAATACAATGAGCAGTTCTTC

len: 13
d_gene: -
v_gene: TRBV7-6
abundance: few
j_gene: TRBJ2-5
CDR3aa: CASSTLETSPQYF
CDR3nt: TGTGCCAGCAGCACCCTTGAAACATCGCCCCAGTACTTC

len: 15
d_gene: TRBD2
v_gene: TRBV6-6
abundance: few
j_gene: TRBJ2-2
CDR3aa: CASRPLAGASGELFF
CDR3nt: TGTGCCAGCAGACCCCTGGCGGGAGCTTCTGGGGAGCTGTTTTTT

len: 13
d_gene: -
v_gene: TRBV6-5
abundance: few
j_gene: TRBJ2-5
CDR3aa: CASSPQGQETQYF
CDR3nt: TGTGCCAGCAGCCCACAGGGCCAAGAGACCCAGTACTTC

len: 15
d_gene: -
v_gene: TRBV27
abundance: -
j_gene: TRBJ1-1
CDR3aa: CASSLNRAQNTEAFF
CDR3nt: TGTGCCAGCAGTCTAAACAGGGCCCAGAACACTGAAGCTTTCTTT

len: 14
d_gene: TRBD2
v_gene: TRBV30
abundance: few
j_gene: TRBJ2-3
CDR3aa: CAWSRTSGADTQYF
CDR3nt: TGTGCCTGGAGTAGAACTAGCGGGGCAGATACGCAGTATTTT

len: 11
d_gene: -
v_gene: TRBV28
abundance: few
j_gene: TRBJ2-7
CDR3aa: CASSFGYEQYF
CDR3nt: TGCGCCAGCAGCTTTGGATACGAGCAGTACTTC

len: 11
d_gene: -
v_gene: TRBV29-1
abundance: many
j_gene: TRBJ2-5
CDR3aa: CSVLGKETQYF
CDR3nt: TGCAGCGTCCTAGGGAAAGAGACCCAGTACTTC

len: 11
d_gene: -
v_gene: TRBV20-1
abundance: few
j_gene: TRBJ2-7
CDR3aa: CSARTTYEQYF
CDR3nt: TGCAGTGCTAGAACAACGTACGAGCAGTACTTC

len: 13
d_gene: -
v_gene: TRBV7-2
abundance: -
j_gene: TRBJ2-3
CDR3aa: CASSSGSTDTQYF
CDR3nt: TGTGCCAGCAGTAGCGGCAGCACAGATACGCAGTATTTT

len: 15
d_gene: -
v_gene: TRBV13
abundance: few
j_gene: TRBJ2-7
CDR3aa: CASSPPMGASYEQYF
CDR3nt: TGTGCCAGCAGCCCCCCAATGGGGGCCTCCTACGAGCAGTACTTC

len: 14
d_gene: TRBD2
v_gene: TRBV2
abundance: -
j_gene: TRBJ2-1
CDR3aa: CASRSSGEYNEQFF
CDR3nt: TGTGCCAGCAGATCTAGCGGAGAGTACAATGAGCAGTTCTTC

len: 13
d_gene: -
v_gene: TRBV11-2
abundance: -
j_gene: TRBJ2-5
CDR3aa: CASSPGGRETQYF
CDR3nt: TGTGCCAGCAGCCCAGGGGGGCGGGAGACCCAGTACTTC

len: 13
d_gene: -
v_gene: TRBV6-4
abundance: few
j_gene: TRBJ2-1
CDR3aa: CASSASGLNEQFF
CDR3nt: TGTGCCAGCAGTGCATCGGGACTGAATGAGCAGTTCTTC

len: 18
d_gene: -
v_gene: TRBV3-1
abundance: many
j_gene: TRBJ1-1
CDR3aa: CASSPRGYMGGSGAEAFF
CDR3nt: TGTGCCAGCAGCCCTCGGGGTTATATGGGGGGCTCAGGCGCTGAAGCTTTCTTT

len: 16
d_gene: TRBD1
v_gene: TRBV7-8
abundance: few
j_gene: TRBJ1-4
CDR3aa: CASSPRDRGPNEKLFF
CDR3nt: TGTGCCAGCAGCCCCCGAGACAGGGGTCCTAATGAAAAACTGTTTTTT

len: 16
d_gene: TRBD1
v_gene: TRBV7-6
abundance: many
j_gene: TRBJ1-1
CDR3aa: CASSPRTGVENTEAFF
CDR3nt: TGTGCCAGCAGCCCGAGGACAGGGGTTGAGAACACTGAAGCTTTCTTT

len: 12
d_gene: -
v_gene: TRBV28
abundance: -
j_gene: TRBJ2-1
CDR3aa: CASGGGSDEQFF
CDR3nt: TGTGCCAGCGGGGGCGGGAGCGATGAGCAGTTCTTC

len: 16
d_gene: -
v_gene: TRBV21-1
abundance: few
j_gene: TRBJ2-3
CDR3aa: CASSKGTDPSTDTQYF
CDR3nt: TGTGCCAGCAGCAAAGGGACTGACCCTAGCACAGATACGCAGTATTTT

len: 12
d_gene: -
v_gene: TRBV28
abundance: few
j_gene: TRBJ1-4
CDR3aa: CAILRAGEKLFF
CDR3nt: TGTGCCATCCTCAGGGCGGGTGAAAAACTGTTTTTT

len: 15
d_gene: -
v_gene: TRBV7-6
abundance: -
j_gene: TRBJ2-6
CDR3aa: CASSNGPSGANVLTF
CDR3nt: TGTGCCAGCAGCAACGGACCTTCTGGGGCCAACGTCCTGACTTTC

len: 15
d_gene: -
v_gene: TRBV18
abundance: -
j_gene: TRBJ2-5
CDR3aa: CASSQSLGYQETQYF
CDR3nt: TGTGCCAGCTCACAATCTCTGGGGTACCAAGAGACCCAGTACTTC

len: 13
d_gene: TRBD1
v_gene: TRBV4-3
abundance: -
j_gene: TRBJ2-7
CDR3aa: CASSPDRGSEQYF
CDR3nt: TGCGCCAGCAGCCCGGACAGGGGAAGCGAGCAGTACTTC

len: 15
d_gene: -
v_gene: TRBV7-2
abundance: few
j_gene: TRBJ1-6
CDR3aa: CASSLAGGHASPLHF
CDR3nt: TGTGCCAGCAGCTTAGCGGGGGGGCATGCTTCACCCCTCCACTTT

len: 15
d_gene: -
v_gene: TRBV7-2
abundance: few
j_gene: TRBJ1-6
CDR3aa: CASSPLTAYNSPLHF
CDR3nt: TGTGCCAGCAGCCCCCTGACGGCCTATAATTCACCCCTCCACTTT

len: 11
d_gene: -
v_gene: TRBV20-1
abundance: few
j_gene: TRBJ2-1
CDR3aa: CSARDFNEQFF
CDR3nt: TGCAGTGCTAGAGATTTCAATGAGCAGTTCTTC

len: 15
d_gene: TRBD1
v_gene: TRBV3-1
abundance: many
j_gene: TRBJ1-5
CDR3aa: CASSQDRRGLQPQHF
CDR3nt: TGTGCCAGCAGCCAAGATCGCAGGGGGCTTCAGCCCCAGCATTTT

len: 15
d_gene: -
v_gene: TRBV11-2
abundance: many
j_gene: TRBJ2-7
CDR3aa: CASSPLSLSFSEQYF
CDR3nt: TGTGCCAGCAGCCCCTTATCACTATCCTTTTCCGAGCAGTACTTC

len: 16
d_gene: -
v_gene: TRBV6-6
abundance: few
j_gene: TRBJ2-2
CDR3aa: CASTNSPGANTGELFF
CDR3nt: TGTGCCAGCACCAACTCCCCAGGGGCTAATACCGGGGAGCTGTTTTTT

len: 17
d_gene: TRBD1
v_gene: TRBV4-1
abundance: few
j_gene: TRBJ2-6
CDR3aa: CASSPGQGSSGANVLTF
CDR3nt: TGCGCCAGCAGCCCCGGACAGGGTAGCTCTGGGGCCAACGTCCTGACTTTC

len: 12
d_gene: -
v_gene: TRBV24-1
abundance: few
j_gene: TRBJ1-5
CDR3aa: CATRPGSQPQHF
CDR3nt: TGTGCCACCAGGCCAGGGTCGCAGCCCCAGCATTTT

len: 13
d_gene: TRBD2
v_gene: TRBV28
abundance: -
j_gene: TRBJ2-7
CDR3aa: CASSYSGKDEQYF
CDR3nt: TGTGCCAGCAGTTATAGCGGGAAGGACGAGCAGTACTTC

len: 15
d_gene: -
v_gene: TRBV18
abundance: -
j_gene: TRBJ2-5
CDR3aa: CASSSGPPNQETQYF
CDR3nt: TGTGCCAGCTCAAGCGGACCGCCAAACCAAGAGACCCAGTACTTC

len: 14
d_gene: -
v_gene: TRBV5-1
abundance: few
j_gene: TRBJ1-5
CDR3aa: CASSLGGVDQPQHF
CDR3nt: TGCGCCAGCAGCTTGGGGGGTGTTGATCAGCCCCAGCATTTT

len: 22
d_gene: TRBD2
v_gene: TRBV2
abundance: many
j_gene: TRBJ2-1
CDR3aa: CASSGGFRWGLAGGPSYNEQFF
CDR3nt: TGTGCCAGCAGTGGCGGGTTCAGGTGGGGACTAGCGGGAGGACCCTCCTACAATGAGCAGTTCTTC

len: 16
d_gene: TRBD2
v_gene: TRBV20-1
abundance: few
j_gene: TRBJ2-7
CDR3aa: CSARDLRLAGVNEQYF
CDR3nt: TGCAGTGCTAGAGATCTAAGACTAGCGGGAGTTAACGAGCAGTACTTC

len: 14
d_gene: -
v_gene: TRBV7-6
abundance: many
j_gene: TRBJ2-3
CDR3aa: CASSLAPSADTQYF
CDR3nt: TGTGCCAGCAGCTTAGCGCCGTCAGCGGATACGCAGTATTTT

len: 15
d_gene: TRBD1
v_gene: TRBV10-3
abundance: few
j_gene: TRBJ1-2
CDR3aa: CAITPRQGATDGYTF
CDR3nt: TGTGCCATCACTCCTAGGCAGGGGGCTACCGATGGCTACACCTTC

len: 15
d_gene: TRBD1
v_gene: TRBV6-2/TRBV6-3
abundance: many
j_gene: TRBJ2-7
CDR3aa: CASMEWDRGTYEQYF
CDR3nt: TGTGCCAGCATGGAGTGGGACAGGGGAACCTACGAGCAGTACTTC

len: 16
d_gene: TRBD1
v_gene: TRBV7-9
abundance: -
j_gene: TRBJ2-1
CDR3aa: CASSLSTGTAYNEQFF
CDR3nt: TGTGCCAGCAGCTTATCCACCGGGACAGCCTACAATGAGCAGTTCTTC

len: 16
d_gene: -
v_gene: TRBV20-1
abundance: few
j_gene: TRBJ1-2
CDR3aa: CSARTNRDLANYGYTF
CDR3nt: TGCAGTGCTAGAACCAACAGGGACCTAGCTAACTATGGCTACACCTTC

len: 12
d_gene: -
v_gene: TRBV3-1
abundance: -
j_gene: TRBJ2-1
CDR3aa: CASSLRTAWKFF
CDR3nt: TGTGCCAGCAGCCTACGGACAGCCTGGAAGTTCTTC